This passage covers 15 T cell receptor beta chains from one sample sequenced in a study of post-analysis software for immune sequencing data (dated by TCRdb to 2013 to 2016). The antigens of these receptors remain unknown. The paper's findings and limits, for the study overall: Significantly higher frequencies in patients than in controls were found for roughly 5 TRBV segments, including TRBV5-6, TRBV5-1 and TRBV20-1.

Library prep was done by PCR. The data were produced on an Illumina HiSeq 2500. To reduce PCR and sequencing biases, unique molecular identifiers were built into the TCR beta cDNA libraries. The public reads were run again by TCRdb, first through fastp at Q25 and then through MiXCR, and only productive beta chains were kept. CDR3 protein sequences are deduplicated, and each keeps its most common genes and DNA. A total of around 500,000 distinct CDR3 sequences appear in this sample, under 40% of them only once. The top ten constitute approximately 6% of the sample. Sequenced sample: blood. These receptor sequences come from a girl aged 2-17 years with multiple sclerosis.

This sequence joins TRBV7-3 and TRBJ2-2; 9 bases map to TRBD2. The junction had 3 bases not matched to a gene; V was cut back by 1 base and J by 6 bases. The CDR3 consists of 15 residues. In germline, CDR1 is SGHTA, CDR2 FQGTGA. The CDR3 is CASSLKAGGPGELFF. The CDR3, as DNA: TGTGCCAGCAGCTTAAAGGCGGGGGGGCCCGGGGAGCTGTTTTTT. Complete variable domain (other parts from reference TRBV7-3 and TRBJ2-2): GAGVSQTPSNKVTEKGKYVELRCDPISGHTALYWYRQSLGQGPEFLIYFQGTGAADDSGLPNDRFFAVRPEGSVSTLKIQRTERGDSAVYLCASSLKAGGPGELFFGEGSRLTVL.

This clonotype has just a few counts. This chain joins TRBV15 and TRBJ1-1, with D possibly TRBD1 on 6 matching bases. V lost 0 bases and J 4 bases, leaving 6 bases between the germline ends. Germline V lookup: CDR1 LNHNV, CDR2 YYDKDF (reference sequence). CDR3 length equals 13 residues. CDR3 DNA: TGTGCCACCAGCAGAGAACAGGGCACTGAAGCTTTCTTT. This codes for CATSREQGTEAFF.

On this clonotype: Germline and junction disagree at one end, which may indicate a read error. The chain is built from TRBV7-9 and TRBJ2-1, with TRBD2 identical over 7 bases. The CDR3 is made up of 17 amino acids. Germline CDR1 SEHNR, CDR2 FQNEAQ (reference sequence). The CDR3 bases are TGTGCCAGTAGCTTTATGTTGCGGGGGAGAGACTACAATGAGCAGTTCTTC. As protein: CASSFMLRGRDYNEQFF.

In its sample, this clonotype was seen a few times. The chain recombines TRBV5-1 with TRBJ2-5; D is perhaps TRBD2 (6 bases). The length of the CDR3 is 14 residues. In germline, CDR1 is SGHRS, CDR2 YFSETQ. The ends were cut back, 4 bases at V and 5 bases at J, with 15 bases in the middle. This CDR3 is CASSNRGTSETQYF. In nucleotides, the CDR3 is TGCGCCAGCAGCAACCGAGGGACTTCGGAGACCCAGTACTTC.

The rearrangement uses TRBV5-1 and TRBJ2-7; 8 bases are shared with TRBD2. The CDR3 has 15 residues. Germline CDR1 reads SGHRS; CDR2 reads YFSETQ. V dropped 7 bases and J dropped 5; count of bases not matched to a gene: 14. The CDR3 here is CASSEVAGGHDEQYF. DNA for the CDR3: TGCGCCAGCTCGGAGGTCGCGGGGGGCCACGACGAGCAGTACTTC.

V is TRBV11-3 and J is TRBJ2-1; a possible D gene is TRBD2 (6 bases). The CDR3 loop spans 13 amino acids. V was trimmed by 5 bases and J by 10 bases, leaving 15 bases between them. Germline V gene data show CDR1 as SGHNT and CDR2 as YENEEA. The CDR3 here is CASSPSVAGEQFF. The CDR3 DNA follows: TGTGCCAGCAGCCCATCGGTGGCGGGGGAGCAGTTCTTC.

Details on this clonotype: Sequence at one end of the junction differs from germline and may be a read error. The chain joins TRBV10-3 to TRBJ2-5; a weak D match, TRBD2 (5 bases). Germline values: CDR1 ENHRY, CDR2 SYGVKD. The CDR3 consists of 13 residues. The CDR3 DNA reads TGTGCCATCGAACTAGTCCACCAAGAGACCCGGTACTTC. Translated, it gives CAIELVHQETRYF.

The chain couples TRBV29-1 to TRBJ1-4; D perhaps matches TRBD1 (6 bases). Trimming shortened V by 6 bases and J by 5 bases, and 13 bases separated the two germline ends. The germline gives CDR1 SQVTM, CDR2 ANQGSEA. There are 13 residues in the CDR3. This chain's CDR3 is CSVLQGWNEKLFF. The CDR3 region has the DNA TGCAGCGTCCTACAGGGATGGAATGAAAAACTGTTTTTT.

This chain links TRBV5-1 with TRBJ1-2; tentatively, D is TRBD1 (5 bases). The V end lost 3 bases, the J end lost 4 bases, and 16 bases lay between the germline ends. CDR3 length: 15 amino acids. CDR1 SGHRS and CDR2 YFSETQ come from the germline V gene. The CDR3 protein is CASSSGTKGGYGYTF. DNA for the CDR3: TGCGCCAGCAGCTCGGGGACTAAAGGAGGCTATGGCTACACCTTC.

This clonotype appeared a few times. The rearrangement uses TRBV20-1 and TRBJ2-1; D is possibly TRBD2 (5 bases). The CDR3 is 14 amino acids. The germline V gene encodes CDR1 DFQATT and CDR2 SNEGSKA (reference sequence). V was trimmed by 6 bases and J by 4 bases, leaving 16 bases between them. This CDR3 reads CSANARGTYNEQFF. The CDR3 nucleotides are TGCAGTGCCAATGCCCGGGGTACTTACAATGAGCAGTTCTTC.

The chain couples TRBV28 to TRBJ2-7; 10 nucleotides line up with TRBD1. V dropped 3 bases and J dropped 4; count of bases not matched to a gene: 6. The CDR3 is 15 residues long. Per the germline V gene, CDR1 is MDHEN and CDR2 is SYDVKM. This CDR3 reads CASSLRQGARYEQYF. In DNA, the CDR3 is TGTGCCAGCAGTTTGCGACAGGGGGCTAGGTACGAGCAGTACTTC.

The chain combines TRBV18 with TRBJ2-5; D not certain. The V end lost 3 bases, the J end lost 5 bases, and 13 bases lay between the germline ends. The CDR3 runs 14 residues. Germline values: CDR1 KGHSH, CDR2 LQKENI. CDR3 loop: CASSPSRGRETQYF. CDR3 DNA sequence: TGTGCCAGCTCACCCTCTAGAGGCAGGGAGACCCAGTACTTC. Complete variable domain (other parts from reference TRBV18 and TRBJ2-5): NAGVMQNPRHLVRRRGQEARLRCSPMKGHSHVYWYRQLPEEGLKFMVYLQKENIIDESGMPKERFSAEFPKEGPSILRIQQVVRGDSAAYFCASSPSRGRETQYFGPGTRLLVL.

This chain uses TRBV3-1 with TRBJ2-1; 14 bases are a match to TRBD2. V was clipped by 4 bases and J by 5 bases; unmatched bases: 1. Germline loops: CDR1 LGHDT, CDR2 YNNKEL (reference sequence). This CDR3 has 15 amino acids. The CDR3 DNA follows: TGTGCCAGCAGCCCGGGACTAGCGGGGGACAATGAGCAGTTCTTC. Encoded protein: CASSPGLAGDNEQFF.

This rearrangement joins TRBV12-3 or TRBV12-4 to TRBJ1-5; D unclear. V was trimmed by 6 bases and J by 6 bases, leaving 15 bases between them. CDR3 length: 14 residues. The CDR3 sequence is CASSPHSPGQPQHF. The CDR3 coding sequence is TGTGCCAGCAGCCCTCACTCCCCGGGTCAGCCCCAGCATTTT.

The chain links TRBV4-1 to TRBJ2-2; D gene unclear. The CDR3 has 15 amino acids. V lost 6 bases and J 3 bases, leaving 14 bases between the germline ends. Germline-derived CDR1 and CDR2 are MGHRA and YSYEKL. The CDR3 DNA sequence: TGCGCCAGCAGAGGGCGACTGGGTGACACCGGGGAGCTGTTTTTT. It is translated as CASRGRLGDTGELFF.